The source of this T cell receptor beta chain is a study of cytomegalovirus exposure and HLA in healthy donors. Study background: Later analysis reported that the roughly 120 validation repertoires shared the platform of the roughly 670 first-cohort repertoires.

Whole-study results and caveats: Researchers catalogued roughly 150 TCR beta chains as cytomegalovirus-associated. Reported performance of the classifier showed diagnosis of cytomegalovirus status with high specificity and sensitivity.

Per germline, CDR1 SEHNR and CDR2 FQNEAQ (reference sequence). This CDR3 contains 15 residues. Trimming took 8 bases from V and 2 from J, leaving 18 bases between them. With regard to this clone: What it recognizes is unknown.

TCRdb keeps only in-frame clones here, not all; method: immunoSEQ multiplex PCR. The repertoire includes about 98,000 clones, roughly 84% of them detected once, and over 6% sits in the top ten. The chain employs TRBV7-9 and TRBJ2-5, with a weak D call TRBD1 (5 bases). The receptor's source is a man in his late teens or twenties in good health and CMV-seropositive. Sequencing was carried out using PBMCs. CDR3 sequence: CASRDLTEKQETQYF. DNA of the CDR3: TGTGCCAGCCGAGACCTGACAGAAAAACAAGAGACCCAGTACTTC. The variable domain in full, with the rest retrieved from reference TRBV7-9 and TRBJ2-5, is DTGVSQNPRHKITKRGQNVTFRCDPISEHNRLYWYRQTLGQGPEFLTYFQNEAQLEKSRLLSDRFSAERPKGSFSTLEIQRTEQGDSAMYLCASRDLTEKQETQYFGPGTRLLVL.